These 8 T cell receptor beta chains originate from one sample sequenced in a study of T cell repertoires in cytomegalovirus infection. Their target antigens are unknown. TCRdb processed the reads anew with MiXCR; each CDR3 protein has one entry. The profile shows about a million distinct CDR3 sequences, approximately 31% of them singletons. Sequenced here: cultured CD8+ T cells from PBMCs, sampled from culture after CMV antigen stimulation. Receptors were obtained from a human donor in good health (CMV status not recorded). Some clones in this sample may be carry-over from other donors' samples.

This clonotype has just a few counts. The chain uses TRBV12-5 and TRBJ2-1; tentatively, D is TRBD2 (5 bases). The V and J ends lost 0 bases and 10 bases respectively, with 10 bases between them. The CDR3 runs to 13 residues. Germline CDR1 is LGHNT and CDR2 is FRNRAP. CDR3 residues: CASGLVVPSEQFF. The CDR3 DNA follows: TGTGCTAGTGGTTTGGTAGTTCCTAGCGAGCAGTTCTTC.

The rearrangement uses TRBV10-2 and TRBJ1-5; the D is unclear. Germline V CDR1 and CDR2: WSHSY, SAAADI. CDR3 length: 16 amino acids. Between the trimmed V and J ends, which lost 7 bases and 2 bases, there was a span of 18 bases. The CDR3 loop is CASTSLLWEGNQPQHF. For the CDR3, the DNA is TGCGCCAGCACCTCATTGTTATGGGAGGGCAATCAGCCCCAGCATTTT.

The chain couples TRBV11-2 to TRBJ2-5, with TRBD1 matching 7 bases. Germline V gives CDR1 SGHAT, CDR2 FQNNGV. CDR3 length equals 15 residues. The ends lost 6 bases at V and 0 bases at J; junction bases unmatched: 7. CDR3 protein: CASSHVDRDQETQYF. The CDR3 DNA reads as TGTGCCAGCAGTCACGTAGACAGGGACCAAGAGACCCAGTACTTC. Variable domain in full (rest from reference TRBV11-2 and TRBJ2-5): EAGVAQSPRYKIIEKRQSVAFWCNPISGHATLYWYQQILGQGPKLLIQFQNNGVVDDSQLPKDRFSAERLKGVDSTLKIQPAKLEDSAVYLCASSHVDRDQETQYFGPGTRLLVL.

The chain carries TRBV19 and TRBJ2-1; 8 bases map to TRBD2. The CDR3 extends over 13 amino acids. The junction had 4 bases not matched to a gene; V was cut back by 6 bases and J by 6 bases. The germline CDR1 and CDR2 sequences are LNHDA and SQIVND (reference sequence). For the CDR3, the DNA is TGTGCCAGTAGGCTAGCGGGCTTCAATGAGCAGTTCTTC. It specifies CASRLAGFNEQFF.

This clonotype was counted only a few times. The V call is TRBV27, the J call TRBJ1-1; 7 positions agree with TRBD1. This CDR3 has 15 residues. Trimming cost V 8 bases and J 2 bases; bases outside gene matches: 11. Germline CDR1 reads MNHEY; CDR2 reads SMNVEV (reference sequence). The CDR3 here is CASGNPGQYNTEAFF. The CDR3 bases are TGTGCCAGCGGAAATCCGGGACAGTATAACACTGAAGCTTTCTTT.

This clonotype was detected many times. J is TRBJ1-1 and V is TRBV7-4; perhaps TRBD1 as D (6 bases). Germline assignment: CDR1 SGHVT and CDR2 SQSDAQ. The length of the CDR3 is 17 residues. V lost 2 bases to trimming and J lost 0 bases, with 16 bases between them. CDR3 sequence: CASSLTGQSRMNTEAFF. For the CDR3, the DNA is TGTGCCAGCAGCTTAACAGGACAGAGTAGAATGAACACTGAAGCTTTCTTT.

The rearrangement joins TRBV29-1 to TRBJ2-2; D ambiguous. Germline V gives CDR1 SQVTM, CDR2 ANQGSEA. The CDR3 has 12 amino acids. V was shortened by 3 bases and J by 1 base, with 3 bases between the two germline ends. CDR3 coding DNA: TGCAGCGTTGACGTGAACACCGGGGAGCTGTTTTTT. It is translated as CSVDVNTGELFF.

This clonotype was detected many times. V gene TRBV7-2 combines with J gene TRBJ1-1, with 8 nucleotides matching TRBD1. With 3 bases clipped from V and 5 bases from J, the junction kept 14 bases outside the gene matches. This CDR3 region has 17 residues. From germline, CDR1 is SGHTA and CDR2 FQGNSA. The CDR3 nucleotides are TGTGCCAGCAGCTTTGGGAGCCGGGACAGGACGTCTACTGAAGCTTTCTTT. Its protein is CASSFGSRDRTSTEAFF. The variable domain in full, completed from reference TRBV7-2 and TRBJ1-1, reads GAGVSQSPSNKVTEKGKDVELRCDPISGHTALYWYRQSLGQGLEFLIYFQGNSAPDKSGLPSDRFSAERTGGSVSTLTIQRTQQEDSAVYLCASSFGSRDRTSTEAFFGQGTRLTVV.